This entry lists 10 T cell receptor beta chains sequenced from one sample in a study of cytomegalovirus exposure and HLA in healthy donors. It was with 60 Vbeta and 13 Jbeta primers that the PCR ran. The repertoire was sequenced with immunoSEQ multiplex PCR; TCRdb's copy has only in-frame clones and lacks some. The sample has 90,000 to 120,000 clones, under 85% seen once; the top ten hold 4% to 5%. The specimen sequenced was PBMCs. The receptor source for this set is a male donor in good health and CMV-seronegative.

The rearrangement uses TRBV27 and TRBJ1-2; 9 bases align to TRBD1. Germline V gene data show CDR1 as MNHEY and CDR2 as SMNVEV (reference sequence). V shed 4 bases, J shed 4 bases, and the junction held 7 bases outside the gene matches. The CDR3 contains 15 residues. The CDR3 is CASSSGQGLRYGYTF. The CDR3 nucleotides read TGTGCCAGCAGTTCCGGACAGGGGCTTCGCTATGGCTACACCTTC.

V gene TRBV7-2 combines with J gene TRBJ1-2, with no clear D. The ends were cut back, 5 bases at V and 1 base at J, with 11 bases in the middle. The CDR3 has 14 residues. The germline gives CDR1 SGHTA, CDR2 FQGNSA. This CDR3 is CASSPGPNNYGYTF. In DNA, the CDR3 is TGTGCCAGCAGCCCTGGCCCAAATAACTATGGCTACACCTTC.

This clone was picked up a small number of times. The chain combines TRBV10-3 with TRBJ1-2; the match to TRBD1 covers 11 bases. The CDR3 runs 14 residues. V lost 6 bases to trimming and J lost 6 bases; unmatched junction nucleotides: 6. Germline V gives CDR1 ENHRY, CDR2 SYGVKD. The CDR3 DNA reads TGTGCCATCAGCCGGACAGGGGGCTCTCATGGCTACACCTTC. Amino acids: CAISRTGGSHGYTF.

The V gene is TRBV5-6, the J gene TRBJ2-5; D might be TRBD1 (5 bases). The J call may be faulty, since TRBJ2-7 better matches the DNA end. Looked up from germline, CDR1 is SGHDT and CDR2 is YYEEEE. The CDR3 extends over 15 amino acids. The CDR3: CASSLGAGYSYEQYF. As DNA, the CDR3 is TGTGCCAGCAGCTTGGGAGCAGGGTACTCCTACGAGCAGTACTTC.

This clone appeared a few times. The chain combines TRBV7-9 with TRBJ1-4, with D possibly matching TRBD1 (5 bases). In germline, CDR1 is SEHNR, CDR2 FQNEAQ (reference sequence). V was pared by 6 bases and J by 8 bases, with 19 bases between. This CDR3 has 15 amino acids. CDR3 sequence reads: CASSPRGRGDEKLFF. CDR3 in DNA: TGTGCCAGCAGTCCAAGAGGGAGGGGCGACGAAAAACTGTTTTTT.

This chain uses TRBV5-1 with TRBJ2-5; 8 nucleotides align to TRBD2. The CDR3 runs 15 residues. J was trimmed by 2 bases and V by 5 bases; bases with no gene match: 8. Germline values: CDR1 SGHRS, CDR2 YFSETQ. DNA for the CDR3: TGCGCCAGCAGTGTTAGCGGGACCCCACAAGAGACCCAGTACTTC. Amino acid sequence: CASSVSGTPQETQYF.

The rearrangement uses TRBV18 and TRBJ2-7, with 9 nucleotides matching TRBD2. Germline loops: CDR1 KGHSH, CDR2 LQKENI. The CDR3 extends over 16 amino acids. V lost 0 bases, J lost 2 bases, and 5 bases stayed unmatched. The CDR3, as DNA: TGTGCCAGCTCACCACCTCTAGCGGGGAGTCCCTACGAGCAGTACTTC. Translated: CASSPPLAGSPYEQYF.

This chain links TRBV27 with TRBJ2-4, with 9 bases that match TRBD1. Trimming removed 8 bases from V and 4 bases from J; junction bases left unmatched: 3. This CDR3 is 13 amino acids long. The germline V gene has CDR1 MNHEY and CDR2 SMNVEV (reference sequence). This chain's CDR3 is CASRGQGKNIQYF. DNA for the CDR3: TGTGCCAGCCGGGGACAGGGTAAAAACATTCAGTACTTC.

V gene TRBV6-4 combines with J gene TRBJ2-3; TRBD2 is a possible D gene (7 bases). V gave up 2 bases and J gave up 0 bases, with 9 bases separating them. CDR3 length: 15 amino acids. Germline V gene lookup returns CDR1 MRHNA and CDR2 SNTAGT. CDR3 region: CASSDRGASTDTQYF. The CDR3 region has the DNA TGTGCCAGCAGTGACCGGGGGGCGAGCACAGATACGCAGTATTTT.

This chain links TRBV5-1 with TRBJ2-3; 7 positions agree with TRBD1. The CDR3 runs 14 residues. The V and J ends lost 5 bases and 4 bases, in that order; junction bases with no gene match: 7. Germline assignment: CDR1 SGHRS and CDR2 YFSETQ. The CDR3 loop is CASRDRSGADTQYF. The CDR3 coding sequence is TGCGCCAGCAGGGACAGGTCTGGAGCAGATACGCAGTATTTT.